The clone carrying this T cell receptor beta chain has at least ten counts. TCRdb used MiXCR to reprocess the RT-PCR reads, holding one entry per CDR3 protein. The data hold 450,000 to 600,000 distinct CDR3 sequences, with under 9% observed a single time. CDR3 length: 15 amino acids. The germline V gene has CDR1 DFQATT and CDR2 SNEGSKA (reference sequence). V lost 2 bases to trimming and J lost 13 bases; unmatched junction nucleotides: 16. The sample comes from a study of response to subunit inactivated influenza vaccine. The sample in question was PBMCs from blood, obtained less than 30 months after vaccination. The TCR sequence derives from a man between 50 and 70 years old who received an inactivated influenza vaccine. The V and J genes are TRBV20-1 and TRBJ2-3, with 9 bases lining up with TRBD1. The CDR3 nucleotides are TGCAGTGCTAGAAGTCCTGGAACCGGGACAGGGCTAGAGTATTTT. This sequence encodes CSARSPGTGTGLEYF.